The 13 T cell receptor beta chains given below trace back to one sample, sequenced in a study of T-cell memory formation after mild COVID-19. Each CDR3 protein gets one entry after TCRdb re-called the 5' RACE reads with MiXCR. The sample lists hundreds of thousands of distinct CDR3 sequences, roughly an eighth occurring once. Sequencing input: PBMCs or a T cell subset sorted from them (not recorded which). These receptor sequences come from a man aged 18 to 29 who had mild COVID-19 (a few samples of this study predate the infection). Cell type and time point are not known.

This clonotype was recorded a few times. V gene TRBV7-9 combines with J gene TRBJ2-3; 9 bases are a match to TRBD1. This CDR3 is built from 16 residues. Per the germline V gene, CDR1 is SEHNR and CDR2 is FQNEAQ (reference sequence). J lost 0 bases, V lost 3 bases, and 4 bases had no gene match. CDR3 bases: TGTGCCAGCAGCTTTTTAGGGACAGGGAGCACAGATACGCAGTATTTT. Translated: CASSFLGTGSTDTQYF. The variable domain in full, completed from reference TRBV7-9 and TRBJ2-3, reads DTGVSQNPRHKITKRGQNVTFRCDPISEHNRLYWYRQTLGQGPEFLTYFQNEAQLEKSRLLSDRFSAERPKGSFSTLEIQRTEQGDSAMYLCASSFLGTGSTDTQYFGPGTRLTVL.

The chain combines TRBV7-2 with TRBJ2-7; D not certain. The CDR3 extends over 11 amino acids. Germline values: CDR1 SGHTA, CDR2 FQGNSA. Trimming removed 5 bases from V and 3 bases from J, with 5 bases in between. The CDR3 loop reads CASSPHYEQYF. CDR3 nucleotide sequence: TGTGCCAGCAGCCCTCACTACGAGCAGTACTTC.

For this clonotype: Since a much larger clone is just one base distant, this may be a read error. The V and J genes are TRBV11-1 and TRBJ2-7; D tentatively fits TRBD1 or TRBD2 (6 bases each). Germline CDR1 reads SGHAT; CDR2 reads FQDESV (reference sequence). V dropped 3 bases and J dropped 1 base, with 10 bases sitting between them. The CDR3 length is 14 residues. The CDR3 here is CASSLGGLSYEQYV. As DNA, the CDR3 is TGTGCCAGCAGCTTGGGGGGCCTATCCTACGAGCAGTACGTC.

The V and J genes are TRBV4-3 and TRBJ2-5; possible D gene TRBD1, 6 bases. V dropped 1 base and J dropped 4 bases, with 13 bases sitting between them. The V gene's germline CDR1 is LGHNA and CDR2 YSLEER. There are 15 residues in the CDR3. The CDR3 sequence: CASSQVGQGSETQYF. CDR3 bases: TGCGCCAGCAGCCAAGTCGGGCAGGGGTCAGAGACCCAGTACTTC.

The chain joins TRBV9 to TRBJ1-4, with D unclear. This CDR3 is 15 amino acids long. Trimming removed 4 bases at V and 6 bases at J, with 16 bases between. The germline V gene has CDR1 SGDLS and CDR2 YYNGEE. Here the CDR3 DNA reads TGTGCCAGCAGCCTTAAGGACGCCTCTGATGAAAAACTGTTTTTT. The encoded protein is CASSLKDASDEKLFF.

This chain uses TRBV24-1 with TRBJ2-1; 7 bases are shared with TRBD2. CDR3 length: 16 residues. Germline CDR1 is KGHDR and CDR2 is SFDVKD. V lost 2 bases, J lost 4 bases, and 7 bases stayed unmatched. CDR3 residues: CATSDWGGGAYNEQFF. In nucleotides, the CDR3 is TGTGCCACCAGTGATTGGGGCGGGGGAGCTTACAATGAGCAGTTCTTC.

This clonotype appeared a few times. The chain uses TRBV7-3 and TRBJ2-2; D unresolved. Looked up from germline, CDR1 is SGHTA and CDR2 is FQGTGA. This CDR3 spans 17 amino acids. Trimming shortened V by 5 bases and J by 0 bases, and 16 bases separated the two germline ends. CDR3 nucleotide sequence: TGTGCCAGCAGCCCGGAGTGGGATTTAGCGAACACCGGGGAGCTGTTTTTT. This gives the protein CASSPEWDLANTGELFF.

This clonotype was seen repeatedly, ten times or more. The CDR3 here is CSARVQGAPGANVLTF. In nucleotides, the CDR3 is TGCAGTGCTAGAGTTCAGGGAGCCCCTGGGGCCAACGTCCTGACTTTC. This chain links TRBV20-1 with TRBJ2-6; D possibly matches TRBD1 or TRBD2 (5 bases each). Germline V gene data show CDR1 as DFQATT and CDR2 as SNEGSKA (reference sequence). CDR3 length: 16 amino acids. The V and J ends lost 1 base and 2 bases respectively, with 12 bases between them.

A few counts support this clonotype. The chain recombines TRBV20-1 with TRBJ2-4, with D possibly being TRBD1 or TRBD2 (5 bases each). Trimming cost V 5 bases and J 7 bases, with 12 bases left between them. Per germline, CDR1 DFQATT and CDR2 SNEGSKA (reference sequence). This CDR3 spans 12 amino acids. The CDR3 here is CSAGTRVNIQYF. The CDR3 DNA reads as TGCAGTGCTGGGACGCGTGTTAACATTCAGTACTTC.

This clonotype was counted between two and nine times. This sequence joins TRBV20-1 and TRBJ1-6; 9 bases line up with TRBD1. CDR3 length equals 13 residues. Germline trimming cut 6 bases from V and 10 bases from J; bases unmatched to any gene: 7. Germline-derived CDR1 and CDR2 are DFQATT and SNEGSKA (reference sequence). CDR3 in amino acids: CSAPQGALSPLHF. The CDR3 nucleotides are TGCAGTGCCCCACAGGGGGCATTGTCACCCCTCCACTTT.

This clonotype occurred a few times. The chain carries TRBV7-2 and TRBJ1-5; D is unclear. V was trimmed by 0 bases and J by 7 bases, leaving 10 bases between them. The CDR3 sequence is 14 residues long. Germline values: CDR1 SGHTA, CDR2 FQGNSA. This CDR3 is CASSLAGWGQPQHF. Written as DNA, the CDR3 is TGTGCCAGCAGCTTAGCTGGATGGGGACAGCCCCAGCATTTT. Using reference TRBV7-2 and TRBJ1-5 for the parts outside the CDR3, the full variable domain is GAGVSQSPSNKVTEKGKDVELRCDPISGHTALYWYRQSLGQGLEFLIYFQGNSAPDKSGLPSDRFSAERTGGSVSTLTIQRTQQEDSAVYLCASSLAGWGQPQHFGDGTRLSIL.

This clonotype turned up a few times. This sequence joins TRBV5-1 and TRBJ1-1; D gene unclear. V was pared by 2 bases and J by 8 bases, with 16 bases between. The CDR3 has 14 amino acids. Germline V gene lookup returns CDR1 SGHRS and CDR2 YFSETQ. The CDR3 nucleotides read TGCGCCAGCAGCTTATTTACCCCCCCACGGGAAGCTTTCTTT. This encodes CASSLFTPPREAFF.

The chain couples TRBV19 to TRBJ2-3; D could derive from TRBD1 or TRBD2 (5 bases each). CDR1 is LNHDA and CDR2 is SQIVND in the germline V gene (reference sequence). The CDR3 consists of 14 residues. Between the trimmed V and J ends, which lost 7 bases and 1 base, there was a span of 12 bases. CDR3 sequence reads: CASTPGPGTDTQYF. CDR3 nucleotide sequence: TGTGCCAGTACCCCGGGACCCGGCACAGATACGCAGTATTTT.